A single TCR beta chain is shown here with its context. Its antigen is unidentified. The data derive from a study of cytomegalovirus exposure and HLA in healthy donors. Study conclusions and caveats: When a later analysis compared HLA-associated TCR beta chains with equally common others, the HLA-associated chains turned out to be more clonally expanded and to have lower generation probabilities. The authors judged a highly shared variant cluster likely a sequencing artifact. Sequences of the TCR beta chain were said to predict the HLA-A and HLA-B alleles of most subjects accurately.

The primer mix had 60 Vbeta and 13 Jbeta primers. Original data processing: Later analysis identified some 88 million unique TCR beta chains, 10 million to 12 million shared. Sequencing used immunoSEQ multiplex PCR; TCRdb keeps in-frame clones, though not all of them. V, J and clone size are taken as reported in that table, and D and trimming were inferred from the DNA itself. This repertoire shows more than 140,000 clones, more than 75% found once; its top ten account for more than 2.5%. The sequenced sample was PBMCs. The TCR was taken from a man aged 18 to 29 in good health and CMV-seropositive.

CDR3 coding DNA: TGCGCCAGCAGCCATCCACATGGACAGCCGAACACTGAAGCTTTCTTT. Translating it yields CASSHPHGQPNTEAFF. The chain couples TRBV4-1 to TRBJ1-1; maybe TRBD1 (6 bases). Germline-derived CDR1 and CDR2 are MGHRA and YSYEKL. With 3 bases removed from V and 1 base from J, the gap between germline ends came to 15 bases. The CDR3 contains 16 residues.